Listed below are T cell receptor beta chains from one sample, sequenced in a study of T cell responses to AZD1222 COVID-19 vaccine. The method was immunoSEQ multiplex PCR; TCRdb's version includes in-frame clones alone and lacks a portion of them. The data hold about 64,000 clones, with 75% to 95% observed a single time. The source was peripheral blood, collected 28 days after the second dose of the MenACWY control vaccine. The receptors come from an adult who received the MenACWY meningococcal vaccine as a control. Both conserved end residues are part of each CDR3. The D gene is left open where the match is weak. Clone size is stated in some rows and not others, as once, few, many or a class when expanded.

J | V | size | D | DNA | CDR3
TRBJ2-7 | TRBV6-5 | NA | TRBD1 | TGTGCCAGCAACCTGGACAGGGGTCGCTACGAGCAGTACTTC | CASNLDRGRYEQYF
TRBJ2-2 | TRBV5-5 | once | NA | TGTGCCAGCACCGCCCAGGGCACCCGGGAGCTGTTTTTT | CASTAQGTRELFF
TRBJ2-7 | TRBV13 | NA | TRBD1 | TGTGCCAGCAGCTTAAAGGTCGGACAGGGGCTGAGGTCCTACGAGCAGTACTTC | CASSLKVGQGLRSYEQYF
TRBJ1-3 | TRBV7-9 | NA | NA | TGTGCCAGCAGCTTAGATTGGGCAGGGGAAAACACCATATATTTT | CASSLDWAGENTIYF
TRBJ1-5 | TRBV30 | NA | NA | TGTGCCTGGACCTTACGGGACGGCGGAGGGAGCAATCAGCCCCAGCATTTT | CAWTLRDGGGSNQPQHF
TRBJ2-1 | TRBV5-4 | NA | NA | TGTGCCAGCAGCTTGCGGGGCTCCTACAATGAGCAGTTCTTC | CASSLRGSYNEQFF
TRBJ2-1 | TRBV27 | NA | NA | TGTGCCAGCAGTTTACGGACTCCCGGTGAGCAGTTCTTC | CASSLRTPGEQFF
TRBJ1-2 | TRBV9 | NA | TRBD1 | TGTGCCAGCAGCGTGGCCCTATGGACAGGGGGAAGTGGCTACACCTTC | CASSVALWTGGSGYTF
TRBJ2-7 | TRBV13 | NA | NA | TGTGCCAGCAGTCGAACCTCCTACGAGCAGTACTTC | CASSRTSYEQYF
TRBJ1-2 | TRBV30 | NA | NA | TGTGCCTGGAGCGGGCAGTCCGATCGGGGCTACACCTTC | CAWSGQSDRGYTF
TRBJ2-1 | TRBV6-2/TRBV6-3 | once | NA | TGTGCCAGCAGTTACCTCTTTGAGGGGGAGCAGTTCTTC | CASSYLFEGEQFF
TRBJ2-5 | TRBV28 | NA | NA | TGTGCCAGCAGTTGGGGGTTGCGAGGAGAGACCCAGTACTTC | CASSWGLRGETQYF
TRBJ1-1 | TRBV7-8 | NA | NA | TGTGCCAGCAGCCCGGGTGGGAACACTGAAGCTTTCTTT | CASSPGGNTEAFF
TRBJ1-2 | TRBV5-1 | NA | NA | TGCGCCAGCACGGGGGTCCAAGGCTATGGCTACACCTTC | CASTGVQGYGYTF
TRBJ2-1 | TRBV6-5 | once | TRBD2 | TGTGCCAGCAAGACGGGACTAGCGGGATACAATGAGCAGTTCTTC | CASKTGLAGYNEQFF
TRBJ2-3 | TRBV29-1 | once | NA | TGCAGCGTTGAAGAAGCAGGATATACGCAGTATTTT | CSVEEAGYTQYF
TRBJ2-3 | TRBV6-1 | NA | NA | TGTGCCAGCAGTGCCCGTGGTACGAGCGGACCAACAGATACGCAGTATTTT | CASSARGTSGPTDTQYF
TRBJ2-1 | TRBV3-1/TRBV3-2 | once | TRBD2 | TGTGCCAGCAGCCAAGGTTGGGGCGGGAGGATCGGCAATGAGCAGTTCTTC | CASSQGWGGRIGNEQFF
TRBJ1-3 | TRBV30 | NA | NA | TGTGCCTGGAGACGCCCTGGAAACACCATATATTTT | CAWRRPGNTIYF
TRBJ1-5 | TRBV28 | NA | TRBD1 | TGTGCCAGCAGTTTCGTAGGGCAGGGGGGCCCTGGGGCCCAGCATTTT | CASSFVGQGGPGAQHF
TRBJ2-3 | TRBV27 | NA | TRBD2 | TGTGCCAGCAGCTGGGGAACTAGCGCCAGCACAGATACGCAGTATTTT | CASSWGTSASTDTQYF
TRBJ1-3 | TRBV7-2 | NA | TRBD1 | TGTGCCAGCAGCCGGACAGGCCTCTCCGAAAACACCATATATTTT | CASSRTGLSENTIYF
TRBJ2-2 | TRBV30 | NA | NA | TGTGCCTGGAGTTCTGGGGGAGGAGGGCTGGCCGGGGAGCTGTTTTTT | CAWSSGGGGLAGELFF
TRBJ2-7 | TRBV7-9 | NA | NA | TGTGCCAGCAGCTTGAGTGGCGGAGGGCCGTCAGGCAACGAGCAGTACTTC | CASSLSGGGPSGNEQYF
TRBJ2-7 | TRBV7-9 | NA | TRBD2 | TGTGCCAGCAGCCCAGCGGGGGGGCTAGAGCAGTACTTC | CASSPAGGLEQYF
TRBJ2-1 | TRBV30 | NA | NA | TGTGCCTGGAGTGTTTGGGGTAGAGTACGAGGTACGAATGAGCAGTTCTTC | CAWSVWGRVRGTNEQFF
TRBJ1-1 | TRBV4-2 | NA | NA | TGTGCCAATCTTGAAGGGCAGGAGGAAGCTTTCTTT | CANLEGQEEAFF
TRBJ1-3 | TRBV5-5 | NA | NA | TGTGCCAGCTCCTCACACAGGGAAAGGACTGGAAACACCATATATTTT | CASSSHRERTGNTIYF
TRBJ1-5 | TRBV10-2 | NA | TRBD1 | TGCGCCAGCTCCCCGGGTAAAACAGGGGCCGTCCCCAATCAGCCCCAGCATTTT | CASSPGKTGAVPNQPQHF
TRBJ2-1 | TRBV4-1 | NA | NA | TGCCCCCGCACCCCACAGGTTCCCAGAGATGGCTACAATGAGCAGTTCTTC | CPRTPQVPRDGYNEQFF
TRBJ2-7 | TRBV28 | NA | TRBD2 | TGTGCCAGCAGATCGAGCGGGAGGTTATACGAGCAGTACTTC | CASRSSGRLYEQYF
TRBJ1-2 | TRBV5-5 | NA | NA | TGTGCCAGCAGCCGACGCGGGGGTTTTGGCTACACCTTC | CASSRRGGFGYTF
TRBJ2-1 | TRBV3-1/TRBV3-2 | NA | TRBD2 | TGTGCCAGCAGCCAACCCAGCGGGAGTGTCTACAATGAGCAGTTCTTC | CASSQPSGSVYNEQFF
TRBJ2-1 | TRBV2 | NA | TRBD1 | TGTGCCAGCACATACCGGGACAGAAGTATGGATGAGCAGTTCTTC | CASTYRDRSMDEQFF
TRBJ1-1 | TRBV10-1 | NA | NA | TGCGCCAGCAGTGAAATGGGCAGAAACACTGAAGCTTTCTTT | CASSEMGRNTEAFF
TRBJ2-1 | TRBV5-1 | NA | NA | TGCGCCAGCAGCTTCGGGGGAGCGAATGAGCAGTTCTTC | CASSFGGANEQFF
TRBJ2-5 | TRBV2 | NA | NA | TGTGCCAGCAGTGTCACTGAGACCCAGTACTTC | CASSVTETQYF
TRBJ2-4 | TRBV24-1 | NA | NA | TGTGCCACCAGTGACTCGGGGGAGGAAAGCGGAAACATTCAGTACTTC | CATSDSGEESGNIQYF
TRBJ1-3 | TRBV6-5 | NA | NA | TGTGCCAGCAGAGACAGGTTATCCTCTGGAAACACCATATATTTT | CASRDRLSSGNTIYF
TRBJ1-2 | TRBV7-2 | NA | NA | TGTGCCAGCAGCTTACTAGCCTCCAGGGGTGGCTATGGCTACACCTTC | CASSLLASRGGYGYTF
TRBJ2-7 | TRBV3-1/TRBV3-2 | NA | TRBD2 | TGTGCCAGCAGCCTACGGACTAGCGGGCGGTACGAGCAGTACTTC | CASSLRTSGRYEQYF
TRBJ2-1 | TRBV5-1 | NA | NA | TGCGCCAGCAGCTTGGAGGGGATTGTCAATGAGCAGTTCTTC | CASSLEGIVNEQFF
TRBJ1-5 | TRBV6-4 | NA | TRBD1 | TGTGCCAGCAGTGACTCGACGACCCTAGACAGGGAACTTAAGAATCAGCCCCAGCATTTT | CASSDSTTLDRELKNQPQHF
TRBJ2-1 | TRBV2 | NA | NA | TGTGCCAGTTCACAGGGTCCGGCAAACGATGAGCAGTTCTTC | CASSQGPANDEQFF
TRBJ1-2 | TRBV5-4 | NA | NA | TGTGCCAGCAGCCGGGCGGGGGGGCTCGGGTATGGCTACACCTTC | CASSRAGGLGYGYTF
TRBJ1-2 | TRBV28 | NA | TRBD1 | TGTGCCAGCAGTCCAGGACAGGGGGGAAATGGCTACACCTTC | CASSPGQGGNGYTF
TRBJ1-4 | TRBV6-5 | NA | NA | TGTGCCAGCAGTTACGGTTGGAGAGGAGGTGAAAAACTGTTTTTT | CASSYGWRGGEKLFF
TRBJ2-7 | TRBV27 | NA | NA | TGTGCCAGCAGTTACCAGAGGAGCGTTCCCTCCTACGAGCAGTACTTC | CASSYQRSVPSYEQYF
TRBJ2-3 | TRBV5-1 | NA | NA | TGCGCCAGCAGCTTGGACGGACCTAGCACAGATACGCAGTATTTT | CASSLDGPSTDTQYF
TRBJ2-7 | TRBV7-9 | NA | NA | TGTGCCAGCAGCTTAGGACGGGGCTTCAATTACGAGCAGTACTTC | CASSLGRGFNYEQYF
TRBJ2-7 | TRBV10-3 | NA | TRBD2 | TGTGCCATCAGTGAATCTAGACTAGCGAGCGAGCAGTACTTC | CAISESRLASEQYF
TRBJ1-6 | TRBV6-5 | NA | NA | TGTGCCAGCAGTAATCGACAGTATTCACCCCTCCACTTT | CASSNRQYSPLHF
TRBJ2-1 | TRBV24-1 | NA | NA | TGTGCCACCAGTGATGCGAACAGGGTAGCGCGAAATGAGCAGTTCTTC | CATSDANRVARNEQFF
TRBJ1-2 | TRBV19 | NA | NA | TGTGCCAGCCATGGCAGTCCGAGGAGAAACTATGGCTACACCTTC | CASHGSPRRNYGYTF
TRBJ2-7 | TRBV14 | NA | NA | TGTGCCAGCAGCCAAGACCTTCTAGCTGCGGCCGGCGAGCAGTACTTC | CASSQDLLAAAGEQYF
TRBJ2-2 | TRBV5-4 | once | TRBD1 | TGTGCCAGCAGCCCGACAGGGGGCGATTTCGGGGAGCTGTTTTTT | CASSPTGGDFGELFF
TRBJ1-2 | TRBV7-2 | NA | TRBD1 | TGTGCCAGCAGCGTTGACAGGGTGTCTATCAATGGCTACACCTTC | CASSVDRVSINGYTF
TRBJ2-7 | TRBV28 | NA | NA | TGTGCCAGCACCCAGTGGGGGGGCTCTGCCTACGAGCAGTACTTC | CASTQWGGSAYEQYF
TRBJ1-5 | TRBV2 | NA | TRBD1 | TGTGCCAGCAGACAACAGGGGGCGAGCAATCAGCCCCAGCATTTT | CASRQQGASNQPQHF